Listed below are T cell receptor beta chains from one sample, sequenced in a study of cytomegalovirus exposure and HLA in healthy donors. Libraries were prepared by immunoSEQ multiplex PCR; TCRdb keeps only in-frame clonotypes and omits some of them. This sample has under 200,000 clones; about 90% occur once, and the top ten carry around 3%. Source material: PBMCs. The receptors derive from a woman between 18 and 30 years old in good health and CMV-seropositive. CDR3s include the opening cysteine and the closing phenylalanine or tryptophan. D genes are given only for firm matches. Rows may omit the clone size; those that give it use once, few, many or a size class.

V	size	D	J	DNA	CDR3
TRBV7-8	-	-	TRBJ1-5	TGTGCCAGCAGCCAGGAAACAGGGTCGGTCAATCAGCCCCAGCATTTT	CASSQETGSVNQPQHF
TRBV19	-	-	TRBJ2-1	TGTGCCAGTAGTGCCGGCCGGGGATGGGGTGAGCAGTTCTTC	CASSAGRGWGEQFF
TRBV7-9	-	-	TRBJ1-2	TGTGCCAGCAGCCCAGACTTGAACGATGGCTACACCTTC	CASSPDLNDGYTF
TRBV7-2	-	TRBD2	TRBJ2-5	TGTGCCAGCAGCTTAGTAGCGGGGGGGCAAGAGACCCAGTACTTC	CASSLVAGGQETQYF
TRBV7-3	-	TRBD2	TRBJ2-2	TGTGCCAGCAGCTCCCTCGGGGGGACGAACACCGGGGAGCTGTTTTTT	CASSSLGGTNTGELFF
TRBV27	few	-	TRBJ2-3	TGTGCCAGCAGTTCCCTCCTCACAGATACGCAGTATTTT	CASSSLLTDTQYF
TRBV10-2	-	-	TRBJ2-5	TGCGCCACCAGCGGACGAGGGGAGACCCAGTACTTC	CATSGRGETQYF
TRBV29-1	-	TRBD2	TRBJ2-2	TGCAGCGTTGAAGGGGGGACTAGCGGAAACACCGGGGAGCTGTTTTTT	CSVEGGTSGNTGELFF
TRBV30	-	-	TRBJ1-3	TGTGCCTGGAGCCGCGACAGCTTCTCTGGAAACACCATATATTTT	CAWSRDSFSGNTIYF
TRBV29-1	once	-	TRBJ1-1	TGCAGCGTCCAAAAGGGAGCAGGGGACACTGAAGCTTTCTTT	CSVQKGAGDTEAFF
TRBV29-1	-	-	TRBJ2-7	TGCAGCGTTGAAGAGCAGGGCACGTACTCCTACGAGCAGTACTTC	CSVEEQGTYSYEQYF
TRBV19	-	-	TRBJ2-6	TGTGCCAGTAGTATATCGGGGGGCACTGGGGCCAACGTCCTGACTTTC	CASSISGGTGANVLTF
TRBV5-6	-	-	TRBJ2-2	TGTGCCAGCAGCTCGGCCCAGCGGTGGAACACCGGGGAGCTGTTTTTT	CASSSAQRWNTGELFF
TRBV19	once	-	TRBJ1-4	TGTGCCAGTAGTATGGGGGGGAATGCGGCTAATGAAAAACTGTTTTTT	CASSMGGNAANEKLFF
TRBV7-8	-	-	TRBJ1-5	TGTGCCAGCAGCTTAGGACAAAGCAATCAGCCCCAGCATTTT	CASSLGQSNQPQHF
TRBV12-2	-	-	TRBJ2-1	TGTGCAAGTGACGCTAGCGGAGCGTACAATGAGCAGTTCTTC	CASDASGAYNEQFF
TRBV6-5	-	-	TRBJ2-7	TGTGCCAGCAGTCCCGTCCGTAGTCCCTCCTACGAGCAGTACTTC	CASSPVRSPSYEQYF
TRBV5-1	-	TRBD1	TRBJ1-2	TGCGCCAGCAGCACCGACAGGGGGAATTATGGCTACACCTTC	CASSTDRGNYGYTF
TRBV7-9	-	TRBD2	TRBJ2-1	TGTGCCAGCAGCCCGGGACTAGCGGGGGGCGGCTCCTACAATGAGCAGTTCTTC	CASSPGLAGGGSYNEQFF
TRBV28	few	-	TRBJ2-5	TGTGCCAGCAGTTTATCCAGGGGCAATGGGGAGACCCAGTACTTC	CASSLSRGNGETQYF
TRBV2	-	-	TRBJ2-1	TGTGCCAGCACGTCCTACAATGAGCAGTTCTTC	CASTSYNEQFF
TRBV9	-	TRBD1	TRBJ2-3	TGTGCCAGCAGCGTTATGTCAGGGGGTACAGATACGCAGTATTTT	CASSVMSGGTDTQYF
TRBV4-3	-	TRBD1	TRBJ1-1	TGCGCCAGCAGCCAAACCGGGACAGGGGGCACTGAAGCTTTCTTT	CASSQTGTGGTEAFF
TRBV11-2	-	-	TRBJ2-7	TGTGCCAGCAGCCTTTACGAGCAGTACTTC	CASSLYEQYF
TRBV27	-	TRBD2	TRBJ2-1	TGTGCCAGCAGTTATTTCGGGGGGGCCGATGGTAATGAGCAGTTCTTC	CASSYFGGADGNEQFF
TRBV5-1	-	-	TRBJ1-1	TGCGCCAGCAGCTTGCCCGGGGGAACTGAAGCTTTCTTT	CASSLPGGTEAFF
TRBV4-3	-	TRBD2	TRBJ2-7	TGCGCCAGCAGCCAAGAATTTAGCCTCACTAGCGGATTACCCGCCTCCTACGAGCAGTACTTC	CASSQEFSLTSGLPASYEQYF
TRBV4-1	-	-	TRBJ2-3	TGCGCCAGCAGCCAAGATCGCGGATTCCGCACAGATACGCAGTATTTT	CASSQDRGFRTDTQYF
TRBV2	-	TRBD1	TRBJ2-3	TGTGCCAGCAGTCGGTACAGGGGTAGCACAGATACGCAGTATTTT	CASSRYRGSTDTQYF
TRBV4-1	-	TRBD1	TRBJ1-5	TGCGCCAGCAGCCACACTCCGGGACAGGGGTCCAAGCCCCAGCATTTT	CASSHTPGQGSKPQHF
TRBV6-5	-	TRBD2	TRBJ2-3	TGTGCCAGCAGTTACCTGAGGGACTATTCGGGAGATACGCAGTATTTT	CASSYLRDYSGDTQYF
TRBV7-2	-	-	TRBJ1-2	TGTGCCAGCAGCCTCGACAGTACTTATGGCTACACCTTC	CASSLDSTYGYTF
TRBV30	-	-	TRBJ1-2	TGTGCCTGGAGTGTGGAGACCTATGGCTACACCTTC	CAWSVETYGYTF
TRBV18	-	TRBD1	TRBJ1-1	TGTGCCAGCTCACCGACAGGGAACAGAAACACTGAAGCTTTCTTT	CASSPTGNRNTEAFF
TRBV2	few	-	TRBJ1-2	TGTGCCAGCAGTGTCTCCCGACAGCCAAGACATGGCTACACCTTC	CASSVSRQPRHGYTF
TRBV4-2	-	-	TRBJ1-2	TGTGCCAGCAGCCAAGGTGGTGGCAGGAACTATGGCTACACCTTC	CASSQGGGRNYGYTF
TRBV5-1	-	-	TRBJ1-1	TGCGCCAGCAGCTTGGATCCGGGGGGCACTGAAGCTTTCTTT	CASSLDPGGTEAFF
TRBV2	-	TRBD2	TRBJ2-5	TGTGCCAGCAGTGAATCCAGCGGGGGGCCAAACTTC	CASSESSGGPNF
TRBV7-9	-	-	TRBJ2-5	TGTGCCAGCAGACGAGGGTCATCGGAGACCCAGTACTTC	CASRRGSSETQYF
TRBV2	-	TRBD2	TRBJ2-3	TGTGCCAGCAGTGCTCGGACTAGCGGTCGCACAGATACGCAGTATTTT	CASSARTSGRTDTQYF
TRBV27	once	TRBD1	TRBJ1-1	TGTGCCAGCAGTTACAGGGGGTTGAACACTGAAGCTTTCTTT	CASSYRGLNTEAFF
TRBV5-1	-	TRBD2	TRBJ2-5	TGCGCCAGCAGCTTGGGAGCCAGCGGGGGGCAAGAGACCCAGTACTTC	CASSLGASGGQETQYF
TRBV28	once	-	TRBJ2-5	TGTGCCAGCAGTTTAGGGAAGGGGAAAAAGGAGACCCAGTACTTC	CASSLGKGKKETQYF
TRBV5-4	-	TRBD1	TRBJ2-2	TGTGCCAGCTACCCCGGGACAGGGGACACCGGGGAGCTGTTTTTT	CASYPGTGDTGELFF
TRBV6-1	-	-	TRBJ1-5	TGTGCCAGCAGGAGCGGACAGCTAAATCAGCCCCAGCATTTT	CASRSGQLNQPQHF
TRBV7-9	-	TRBD2	TRBJ2-1	TGTGCCAGCTCCTATAGCGGGAGCGGGCGGCAAGAGAATGAGCAGTTCTTC	CASSYSGSGRQENEQFF
TRBV7-9	-	TRBD2	TRBJ2-7	TGTGCCAGCAGCAAGTTGGCGGGAGGGCCGGGCGAGCAGTACTTC	CASSKLAGGPGEQYF
TRBV6-1	-	TRBD1	TRBJ1-2	TGTGCCAGCAGTGAAGGCCCGCCTACAGGGGGCTATGGCTACACCTTC	CASSEGPPTGGYGYTF
TRBV27	-	TRBD1	TRBJ1-2	TGTGCCAGCAGTTTGACAGGGAACTATGGCTACACCTTC	CASSLTGNYGYTF
TRBV7-9	-	-	TRBJ1-1	TGTGCCAGCAGCTTATTACTCTTGAACACTGAAGCTTTCTTT	CASSLLLLNTEAFF
TRBV28	-	-	TRBJ2-7	TGTGCCAGCACCAATAGATGGGGCTACCGCTCCTACGAGCAGTACTTC	CASTNRWGYRSYEQYF
TRBV19	-	TRBD2	TRBJ2-5	TGTGCCAGTGCGGGGGGGCAAGAGACCCAGTACTTC	CASAGGQETQYF
TRBV4-1	-	TRBD1	TRBJ2-2	TGCGCCAGCAGCCAAGAGCGGACAGGGGGCCTGAACGCCGGGGAGCTGTTTTTT	CASSQERTGGLNAGELFF
TRBV7-2	-	TRBD2	TRBJ2-7	TGTGCCAGCAGTTTGACTAGCGGGAGTCCCCACGAGCAGTACTTC	CASSLTSGSPHEQYF
TRBV5-1	-	-	TRBJ2-2	TGCGCCAGCAGCTTTGAGGGGGAGCTGTTTTTT	CASSFEGELFF